Below are 13 T cell receptor beta chains sequenced from a single sample in a study of T-cell memory formation after mild COVID-19 listed by TCRdb under 2021. The library was prepared using 5' RACE. The reads were generated on an Illumina NovaSeq 6000. TCRdb reprocessed the public reads (quality trimming at Q25 with fastp, clone calling with MiXCR) and kept in-frame beta chains. Rows are unified per CDR3 protein, each entry keeping the most common DNA and genes. This sample comprises approximately 350,000 distinct CDR3 sequences, roughly 14% of them detected only once. The ten largest clones represent around a fifth of the sample. The source material was PBMCs or a T cell subset sorted from them (not recorded which). The receptors here all came from a man aged 18 to 29 who had mild COVID-19 (a few samples of this study predate the infection). The sample titles of this study are shuffled in the database, so cell type and time point are left out; the donor was told from shared clones.

The rearrangement uses TRBV6-1 and TRBJ1-2, with 9 positions matching TRBD1. V shed 5 bases, J shed 8 bases, and the junction held 6 bases outside the gene matches. This CDR3 is built from 13 residues. Germline V gives CDR1 MNHNS, CDR2 SASEGT. CDR3 nucleotide sequence: TGTGCCAGCAGTAAACCGGGACAGGGAGGCTACACCTTC. Translated: CASSKPGQGGYTF.

The genes are TRBV14 and TRBJ2-1; 8 bases line up with TRBD2. The trim removed 0 bases at V and 6 bases at J, leaving 10 bases unmatched. This CDR3 has 17 residues. The germline gives CDR1 SGHDN, CDR2 FVKESK. The DNA for the CDR3 is TGTGCCAGCAGCCAAGATCCCTACCGCGGGGGGACCAATGAGCAGTTCTTC. Amino acid sequence: CASSQDPYRGGTNEQFF.

This clonotype was picked up many times. J is TRBJ2-6 and V is TRBV28, with 7 bases that match TRBD1. The germline V gene has CDR1 MDHEN and CDR2 SYDVKM. J lost 1 base, V lost 2 bases, and 11 bases had no gene match. The CDR3 consists of 19 residues. The CDR3 protein is CASSLIYQGEGSGANVLTF. CDR3 DNA: TGTGCCAGCAGTTTAATTTATCAGGGGGAAGGATCTGGGGCCAACGTCCTGACTTTC.

This clonotype has just a few counts. The genes are TRBV3-1 and TRBJ1-2; D unresolved. V gave up 0 bases and J gave up 4 bases, with 9 bases separating them. The CDR3 loop spans 14 amino acids. The germline V gene has CDR1 LGHDT and CDR2 YNNKEL (reference sequence). The CDR3 coding sequence is TGTGCCAGCAGCCAAGAGGTAGGGCGCTATGGCTACACCTTC. It yields the protein CASSQEVGRYGYTF.

The DNA of the CDR3 is TGTGCCAGCAGCTTAGGAGGGACAGCGGTAGATACGCAGTATTTT. This translates into CASSLGGTAVDTQYF. This chain connects TRBV7-9 to TRBJ2-3, with 7 bases that match TRBD1. CDR3 length equals 15 residues. V shed 1 base, J shed 5 bases, and the junction held 6 bases outside the gene matches. In germline, CDR1 is SEHNR, CDR2 FQNEAQ (reference sequence).

V gene TRBV24-1 combines with J gene TRBJ2-1; no clear D. The ends were cut back, 4 bases at V and 0 bases at J, with 12 bases in the middle. The CDR3 has 16 residues. The germline V gene has CDR1 KGHDR and CDR2 SFDVKD. The CDR3 coding sequence is TGTGCCACCAGTGACCCCTCCGACGACTCCTACAATGAGCAGTTCTTC. Translated, it gives CATSDPSDDSYNEQFF.

This clonotype was observed a handful of times. V is TRBV5-1 and J is TRBJ1-6; D gene unclear. From germline, CDR1 is SGHRS and CDR2 YFSETQ. Trimming left V 0 bases short and J 14 bases short, with 15 bases between. CDR3 size: 14 residues. CDR3 loop: CASSLATTLDALHF. CDR3 bases: TGCGCCAGCAGCTTGGCGACTACTCTGGACGCCCTCCACTTT. The full variable domain, in which reference TRBV5-1 and TRBJ1-6 provide the parts outside the CDR3, is KAGVTQTPRYLIKTRGQQVTLSCSPISGHRSVSWYQQTPGQGLQFLFEYFSETQRNKGNFPGRFSGRQFSNSRSEMNVSTLELGDSALYLCASSLATTLDALHFGNGTRLTVT.

Many counts were recorded for this clonotype. The V gene is TRBV5-1, the J gene TRBJ2-1; the D gene is possibly TRBD2 (7 bases). V lost 2 bases and J lost 6, with 15 bases in between. This CDR3 has 15 residues. CDR1 SGHRS and CDR2 YFSETQ come from the germline V gene. The CDR3 DNA reads TGCGCCAGCAGCTTTTTCGCGGGGGCCGCCAATGAGCAGTTCTTC. It specifies CASSFFAGAANEQFF. Drawing the rest from reference TRBV5-1 and TRBJ2-1, the complete variable domain is KAGVTQTPRYLIKTRGQQVTLSCSPISGHRSVSWYQQTPGQGLQFLFEYFSETQRNKGNFPGRFSGRQFSNSRSEMNVSTLELGDSALYLCASSFFAGAANEQFFGPGTRLTVL.

The chain uses TRBV11-2 and TRBJ2-5; a weak D match, TRBD1 (6 bases). Trimming pared 4 bases from V and 2 bases from J, leaving 17 bases between. Per germline, CDR1 SGHAT and CDR2 FQNNGV. The CDR3 has 16 amino acids. The CDR3 nucleotides are TGTGCCAGCAGCTCGAATATGGACAGCTTTCAAGAGACCCAGTACTTC. Amino acids: CASSSNMDSFQETQYF.

This clonotype was recorded a few times. The rearrangement links TRBV7-2 to TRBJ1-1, with TRBD1 as a possible D gene (6 bases). Between the trimmed V and J ends, which lost 4 bases and 4 bases, there was a span of 13 bases. Germline CDR1 reads SGHTA; CDR2 reads FQGNSA. The CDR3 runs to 14 residues. DNA of the CDR3: TGTGCCAGCAGCTCTACCGGGACAAGCACTGAAGCTTTCTTT. Translated, it gives CASSSTGTSTEAFF.

In DNA form, the CDR3 reads TGTGCCAGCAGCGTAGAAGGTACGCAGTATTTT. Protein sequence: CASSVEGTQYF. V is TRBV9 and J is TRBJ2-3, with no clear D. The CDR3 extends over 11 amino acids. The germline gives CDR1 SGDLS, CDR2 YYNGEE. Trimming left V 0 bases short and J 8 bases short, with 4 bases between. The variable domain in full, completed from reference TRBV9 and TRBJ2-3, reads DSGVTQTPKHLITATGQRVTLRCSPRSGDLSVYWYQQSLDQGLQFLIQYYNGEERAKGNILERFSAQQFPDLHSELNLSSLELGDSALYFCASSVEGTQYFGPGTRLTVL.

This clonotype was counted ten times or more. This chain joins TRBV7-2 and TRBJ2-3, with D maybe TRBD2 (6 bases). Looked up from germline, CDR1 is SGHTA and CDR2 is FQGNSA. The CDR3 length is 14 residues. The V gene lost 5 bases and the J gene lost 0 bases, with 9 bases spanning the gap. The CDR3 DNA reads TGTGCCAGCAGCCGACTAGGAAGCACAGATACGCAGTATTTT. Protein: CASSRLGSTDTQYF.

This clonotype showed up many times. The chain links TRBV6-5 to TRBJ1-2; TRBD1 might be the D (5 bases). Trimming shortened V by 8 bases and J by 8 bases, and 18 bases separated the two germline ends. The CDR3 contains 13 residues. Germline V gene data show CDR1 as MNHEY and CDR2 as SVGAGI. The CDR3 is CASAGLNYGGYTF. CDR3 nucleotides: TGTGCCAGCGCGGGGCTTAACTATGGGGGCTACACCTTC.